The 3 T cell receptor beta chains below were found in one sample sequenced in a study of blood T cell repertoires in COVID-19. TCRdb's copy holds only in-frame clones and misses some; the assay was immunoSEQ multiplex PCR. The data show 20,000 to 30,000 clones, around 90% seen once. Sequenced sample: peripheral blood. The receptors originated from a man aged 70-80 years with acute or convalescent COVID-19.

V usage is TRBV7-9 and J usage is TRBJ1-1; no definite D call. Trimming stripped 5 bases from V and 0 bases from J, with 10 bases between. CDR1 and CDR2 (germline): SEHNR, FQNEAQ (reference sequence). There are 14 residues in the CDR3. In nucleotides, the CDR3 is TGTGCCAGCAGCGCGAGTGCCATGAACACTGAAGCTTTCTTT. This sequence encodes CASSASAMNTEAFF.

This clone was picked up one time. DNA of the CDR3: TGTGCTAGTGGTTTGGTTGTAGCGGGAGAGAATGAGCAGTTCTTC. Translating gives CASGLVVAGENEQFF. The V and J genes are TRBV12-5 and TRBJ2-1; 9 bases map to TRBD2. The CDR3 is made up of 15 amino acids. From germline, CDR1 is LGHNT and CDR2 FRNRAP. Trimming cost V 0 bases and J 7 bases; bases outside gene matches: 4.

This clone was recorded only once. The rearrangement links TRBV7-9 to TRBJ1-2, with TRBD1 as a possible D gene (5 bases). The length of the CDR3 is 16 residues. Trimming removed 2 bases at V and 3 bases at J, with 16 bases between. The germline CDR1 and CDR2 sequences are SEHNR and FQNEAQ (reference sequence). CDR3 nucleotides: TGTGCCAGCAGCTTATGGGGCAGGCCGGGAGACTATGGCTACACCTTC. It specifies CASSLWGRPGDYGYTF.